The clone carrying this T cell receptor beta chain showed up many times. The target antigen is unknown. MiXCR was run by TCRdb on the reads, yielding one entry per CDR3 protein. The sample contains about 460,000 distinct CDR3 sequences, roughly 12% of which appear only once. The record originates from a study of T cell repertoires in cytomegalovirus infection. Study-level background: Based on public TCR beta signatures, there were indications of CMV infection and of a matching HLA type. Study-level findings and limits: HLA-C-restricted CMV-specific TCR beta clonotypes prevailed in the ex vivo response.

The CDR3 is 16 residues long. Germline V gives CDR1 SGHVS, CDR2 FNYEAQ. J gave up 4 bases and V 5 bases, and 8 bases lay outside the gene matches. Sequencing was performed on PBMCs. The clonotype comes from a human donor in good health (CMV status not recorded). Some clones in this sample may be carry-over from other donors' samples. The rearrangement uses TRBV7-6 and TRBJ1-6, with 7 positions matching TRBD1. The CDR3 loop is CASSPGTEYYNSPLHF. The CDR3 DNA follows: TGTGCCAGCAGCCCCGGGACAGAATATTATAATTCACCCCTCCACTTT.